This T cell receptor beta chain emerged from a study of shared clonotypes between healthy human individuals. Study-level results: Shared clonotypes across all four donors exceeded non-shared ones in generation probability.

The assay was immunoSEQ multiplex PCR, and TCRdb's table has in-frame clones only and misses some. This sample yields fewer than 850,000 clones, of which more than 70% are seen a single time; under 2% belongs to the top ten. In regard to this clone: The antigen is not known.

CDR3 length: 17 residues. The germline V and J ends were trimmed by 0 bases and 0 bases, with 9 bases remaining between them. Germline CDR1 is SGHTA and CDR2 is FQGTGA. This TCR came from a woman aged 25-40 years in good health. This chain uses TRBV7-3 with TRBJ2-6, with a possible D match to TRBD1 (6 bases). The sequencing sample was made of memory CD4+ T cells sorted from blood. The subset is: CD45RA-negative fraction. As DNA, the CDR3 is TGTGCCAGCAGCTTAACTGGGGGCGGCTCTGGGGCCAACGTCCTGACTTTC. Amino acids: CASSLTGGGSGANVLTF.